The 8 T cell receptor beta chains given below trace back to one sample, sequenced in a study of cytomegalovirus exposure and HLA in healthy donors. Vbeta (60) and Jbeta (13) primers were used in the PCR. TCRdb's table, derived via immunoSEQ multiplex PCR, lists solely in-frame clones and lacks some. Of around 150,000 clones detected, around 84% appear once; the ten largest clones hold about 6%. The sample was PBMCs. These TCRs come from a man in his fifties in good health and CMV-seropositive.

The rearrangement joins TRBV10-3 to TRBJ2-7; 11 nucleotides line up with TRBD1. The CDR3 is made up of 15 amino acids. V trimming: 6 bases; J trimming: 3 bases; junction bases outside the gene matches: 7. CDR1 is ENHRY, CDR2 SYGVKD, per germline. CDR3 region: CAISPSGTGGYEQYF. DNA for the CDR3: TGTGCCATCAGCCCGTCCGGGACAGGGGGCTACGAGCAGTACTTC.

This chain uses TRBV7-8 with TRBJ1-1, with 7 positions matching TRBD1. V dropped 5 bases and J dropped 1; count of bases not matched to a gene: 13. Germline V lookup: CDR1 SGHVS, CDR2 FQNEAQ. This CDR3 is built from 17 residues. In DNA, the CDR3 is TGTGCCAGCAGCCGCGACAGGGCCGGCGCGGGGAACACTGAAGCTTTCTTT. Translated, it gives CASSRDRAGAGNTEAFF.

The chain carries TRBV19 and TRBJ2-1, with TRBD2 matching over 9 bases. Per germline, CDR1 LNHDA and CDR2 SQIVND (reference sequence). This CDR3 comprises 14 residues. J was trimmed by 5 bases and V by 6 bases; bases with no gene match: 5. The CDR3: CASSLLAGNNEQFF. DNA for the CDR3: TGTGCCAGTAGCCTCCTAGCGGGAAACAATGAGCAGTTCTTC.

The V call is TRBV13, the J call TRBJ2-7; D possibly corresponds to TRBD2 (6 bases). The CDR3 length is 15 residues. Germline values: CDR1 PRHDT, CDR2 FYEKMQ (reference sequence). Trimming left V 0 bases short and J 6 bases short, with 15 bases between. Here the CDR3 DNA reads TGTGCCAGCAGCTTAGGTATGCGGGACGAGGGCGAGCAGTACGTC. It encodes CASSLGMRDEGEQYV.

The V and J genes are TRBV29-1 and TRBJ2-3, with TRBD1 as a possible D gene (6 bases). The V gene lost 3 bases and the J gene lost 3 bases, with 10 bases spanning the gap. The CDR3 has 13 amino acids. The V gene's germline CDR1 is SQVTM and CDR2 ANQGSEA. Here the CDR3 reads CSVDRGRTDTQYF. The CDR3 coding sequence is TGCAGCGTTGACAGGGGACGGACAGATACGCAGTATTTT.

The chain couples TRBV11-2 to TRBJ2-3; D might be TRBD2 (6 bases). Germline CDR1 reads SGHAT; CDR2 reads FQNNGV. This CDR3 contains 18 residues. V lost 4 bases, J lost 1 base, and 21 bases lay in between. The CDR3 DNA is TGTGCCAGCAGCTCCCCGAATCTAGCGCCTACCCGCACAGATACGCAGTATTTT. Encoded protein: CASSSPNLAPTRTDTQYF.

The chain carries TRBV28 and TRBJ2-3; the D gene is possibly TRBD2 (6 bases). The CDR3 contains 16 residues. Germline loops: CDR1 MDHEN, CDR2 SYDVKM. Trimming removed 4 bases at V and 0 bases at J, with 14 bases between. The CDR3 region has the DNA TGTGCCAGCAGTTCCGACGGGACTGTTAGCACAGATACGCAGTATTTT. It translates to CASSSDGTVSTDTQYF.

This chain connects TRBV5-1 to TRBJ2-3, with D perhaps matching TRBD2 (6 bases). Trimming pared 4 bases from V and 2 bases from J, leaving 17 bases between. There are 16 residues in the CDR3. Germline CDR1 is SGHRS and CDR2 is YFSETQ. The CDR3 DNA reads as TGCGCCAGCAGCCCACAGTGGGGCGGGGACACAGATACGCAGTATTTT. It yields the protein CASSPQWGGDTDTQYF.